Described below is a single T cell receptor beta chain sequence and its context. Its antigen is as yet unknown. The data stem from a study of radiotherapy plus CTLA-4 blockade in lung cancer. In the study overall: Of all patients, approximately 18% responded objectively and 25% to 40% showed disease control.

Produced via immunoSEQ multiplex PCR; TCRdb's table is partial and in-frame only. The profile shows tens of thousands of clones, around 76% of them singletons. Study-wide findings and caveats: Expansion in blood of tumor-derived TCR clones was seen after radiotherapy plus ipilimumab.

Receiving focal radiation plus CTLA-4 blockade with ipilimumab were patients who had chemo-refractory metastatic non-small-cell lung cancer. V lost 10 bases and J lost 1; bases outside the gene matches: 8. The CDR3 runs to 14 residues. Looked up from germline, CDR1 is WSHSY and CDR2 is SAAADI. The starting material was peripheral blood, obtained from a patient treated with radiotherapy plus ipilimumab. The receptor's source is a human donor with non-small cell lung cancer who had a partial response to radiotherapy plus ipilimumab. Some clones in this sample may be carry-over from other donors' samples. V and J are TRBV10-2 and TRBJ1-2, with 8 nucleotides matching TRBD1. The CDR3: CATGGTGGNYGYTF. The CDR3 region has the DNA TGCGCCACAGGCGGGACAGGCGGTAACTATGGCTACACCTTC.